This paragraph reports one TCR beta chain. Assay execution took place at the deep level. The method was immunoSEQ multiplex PCR; TCRdb's version includes in-frame clones alone and lacks a portion of them. The table shows 1,400,000 or so clones, with 97% to 99% occurring only once. This sample was taken from a study of shared clonotypes between healthy human individuals. The CDR3 has 13 residues. V lost 5 bases to trimming and J lost 4 bases, with 9 bases between them. CDR1 is SGHAT and CDR2 is FQDESV in the germline V gene (reference sequence). V gene TRBV11-1 combines with J gene TRBJ2-1, with D perhaps being TRBD1 or TRBD2 (5 bases each). This TCR was recovered from a young man in good health. Sequenced input: naive CD4+ T cells sorted from blood. Subset here: CD45RA+ positively selected. The CDR3 loop reads CASSRDRYNEQFF. CDR3 DNA: TGTGCCAGCAGCCGGGACCGATACAATGAGCAGTTCTTC. The full variable domain, completed using reference TRBV11-1 and TRBJ2-1, is EAEVAQSPRYKITEKSQAVAFWCDPISGHATLYWYRQILGQGPELLVQFQDESVVDDSQLPKDRFSAERLKGVDSTLKIQPAELGDSAMYLCASSRDRYNEQFFGPGTRLTVL.